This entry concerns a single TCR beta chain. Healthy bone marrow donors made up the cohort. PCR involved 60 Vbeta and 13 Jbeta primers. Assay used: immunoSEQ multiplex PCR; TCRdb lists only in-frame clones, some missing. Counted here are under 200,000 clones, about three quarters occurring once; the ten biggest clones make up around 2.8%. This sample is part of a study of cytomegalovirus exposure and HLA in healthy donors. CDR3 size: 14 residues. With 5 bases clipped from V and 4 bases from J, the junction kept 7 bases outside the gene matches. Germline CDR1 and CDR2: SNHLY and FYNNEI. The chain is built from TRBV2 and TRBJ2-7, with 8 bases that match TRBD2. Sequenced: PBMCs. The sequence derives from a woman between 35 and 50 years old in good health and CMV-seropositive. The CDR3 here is CASSPGLVLYEQYF. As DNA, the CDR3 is TGTGCCAGCAGTCCGGGACTAGTTCTGTACGAGCAGTACTTC.